The 23 T cell receptor beta chains below all came from one sample that was sequenced in a study of cytomegalovirus exposure and HLA in healthy donors. Use of 60 Vbeta and 13 Jbeta primers characterized the PCR. TCRdb keeps only in-frame clones here, not all; method: immunoSEQ multiplex PCR. The sample lists 140,000 to 150,000 clones; 65% to 85% were seen once. The sample comprised PBMCs. The receptors derive from a woman aged 40 to 50 in good health and CMV-seropositive.

The sample holds one count of this clone. This rearrangement joins TRBV2 to TRBJ1-5, with 9 bases aligning to TRBD1. Unmatched junction bases numbered 17, after V lost 6 bases and J lost 2 bases. CDR1 SNHLY and CDR2 FYNNEI come from the germline V gene. The CDR3 contains 19 residues. CDR3 nucleotides: TGTGCCAGCAGCCAGGGGAAAGCGCCGGGACAGGGAGGCAATCAGCCCCAGCATTTT. Translation: CASSQGKAPGQGGNQPQHF.

The chain couples TRBV28 to TRBJ2-7, with TRBD1 matching over 7 bases. CDR1 is MDHEN, CDR2 SYDVKM, per germline. The CDR3 runs to 14 residues. Trimming cost V 10 bases and J 3 bases; bases outside gene matches: 12. CDR3 coding DNA: TGTGCCACCGAAAGGGGGCTTAGCAACTACGAGCAGTACTTC. This gives the protein CATERGLSNYEQYF.

The CDR3 coding sequence is TGTGCCAGCAGTCCCCCTAGCGGGAGCTTTACCGAGCAGTACTTC. Amino acids: CASSPPSGSFTEQYF. The chain is built from TRBV27 and TRBJ2-7; TRBD2 aligns across 10 bases. The ends lost 5 bases at V and 6 bases at J; junction bases unmatched: 10. The germline V gene encodes CDR1 MNHEY and CDR2 SMNVEV (reference sequence). CDR3 length: 15 residues.

The chain couples TRBV27 to TRBJ2-4, with 15 bases fitting TRBD2. CDR1 MNHEY and CDR2 SMNVEV come from the germline V gene (reference sequence). CDR3 length: 18 residues. Losses at the gene ends were 4 bases for V and 0 bases for J; bases not matched to a gene: 4. This CDR3 reads CASSSTGLAGGAKNIQYF. The CDR3 DNA reads TGTGCCAGCAGTTCGACGGGACTAGCGGGAGGAGCCAAAAACATTCAGTACTTC.

The CDR3 here is CASTLLSLGNYGYTF. DNA of the CDR3: TGTGCCAGCACCCTCTTATCCCTCGGGAACTATGGCTACACCTTC. The J gene is TRBJ1-2, the V gene TRBV21-1. TRBV21-1 is reported as a pseudogene. CDR3 size: 15 residues.

The V call is TRBV14, the J call TRBJ2-1, with 8 bases aligning to TRBD2. J gave up 9 bases and V 6 bases, and 13 bases lay outside the gene matches. CDR3 length equals 15 residues. CDR1 is SGHDN, CDR2 FVKESK, per germline. CDR3 nucleotide sequence: TGTGCCAGCAGGGAGGGGGGTAGCGGGAACACTGAGCAGTTCTTC. Translation: CASREGGSGNTEQFF.

The chain employs TRBV4-3 and TRBJ1-1; TRBD1 matches 10 bases. From germline, CDR1 is LGHNA and CDR2 YSLEER. V trimming: 3 bases; J trimming: 6 bases; junction bases outside the gene matches: 4. This CDR3 has 14 amino acids. CDR3 amino acids: CASSHGQGEAEAFF. CDR3 nucleotide sequence: TGCGCCAGCAGCCACGGACAGGGGGAGGCTGAAGCTTTCTTT.

Here the CDR3 DNA reads TGTGCCAGCATCCTAAACCCTTATCAGCCCCAGCATTTT. Translated: CASILNPYQPQHF. The genes are TRBV6-1 and TRBJ1-5; D gene uncertain. The germline gives CDR1 MNHNS, CDR2 SASEGT. This CDR3 is built from 13 residues. V was clipped by 7 bases and J by 5 bases, with 12 bases between them.

The chain has TRBV16 and TRBJ2-7, with 8 bases aligning to TRBD1. This CDR3 spans 15 amino acids. CDR1 and CDR2 from the germline V gene are KGHSY and FQNENV. The V gene end was trimmed by 0 bases and the J gene end by 5 bases; junction bases not matched to a gene: 6. DNA for the CDR3: TGTGCCAGCAGCCAATCGGGCCAGGGGGCGAACGAGCAGTACTTC. Amino acids: CASSQSGQGANEQYF. The variable domain in full, with the rest retrieved from reference TRBV16 and TRBJ2-7, is GEEVAQTPKHLVRGEGQKAKLYCAPIKGHSYVFWYQQVLKNEFKFLISFQNENVFDETGMPKERFSAKCLPNSPCSLEIQATKLEDSAVYFCASSQSGQGANEQYFGPGTRLTVT.

This chain links TRBV7-2 with TRBJ2-7; 8 positions agree with TRBD1. The end of the DNA aligns better with TRBJ2-1, so the J call may be wrong. This CDR3 has 15 amino acids. The germline CDR1 and CDR2 sequences are SGHTA and FQGNSA. The CDR3 DNA follows: TGTGCCAGCAGCCCCGACAGGGGCTCCTACAATGAGCAGTTCTTC. Translating gives CASSPDRGSYNEQFF.

The chain is built from TRBV7-8 and TRBJ2-7; tentatively, D is TRBD1 (5 bases). The CDR3 sequence is 14 residues long. The V gene lost 2 bases and the J gene lost 0 bases, with 8 bases spanning the gap. CDR1 is SGHVS, CDR2 FQNEAQ, per germline. The DNA for the CDR3 is TGTGCCAGCAGCTTAAGGGGAATCTCCTACGAGCAGTACTTC. Residues: CASSLRGISYEQYF.

V usage is TRBV7-6 and J usage is TRBJ2-7; 8 bases agree with TRBD1. The germline gives CDR1 SGHVS, CDR2 FNYEAQ. There are 14 residues in the CDR3. After removal of 0 bases from V and 3 bases from J, the junction contained 1 base not matched to a gene. CDR3 bases: TGTGCCAGCAGCTTAGCGGACAGGGACTACGAGCAGTACTTC. Translation gives CASSLADRDYEQYF.

This clone has just one count. The J gene is TRBJ1-6, the V gene TRBV6-5; D remains ambiguous. The V gene lost 8 bases and the J gene lost 3 bases, with 14 bases spanning the gap. The CDR3 length is 15 residues. Per the germline V gene, CDR1 is MNHEY and CDR2 is SVGAGI. The CDR3 coding sequence is TGTGCCAGCTCAACCGAGGCCGGCTATAATTCACCCCTCCACTTT. This codes for CASSTEAGYNSPLHF.

This clone was counted a few times. The V gene is TRBV4-3, the J gene TRBJ1-2; no reliable D call. V was clipped by 1 base and J by 2 bases, with 11 bases between them. This CDR3 has 15 amino acids. In germline, CDR1 is LGHNA, CDR2 YSLEER. The CDR3, as DNA: TGCGCCAGCAGCCAAGTTTGGGCGGGAAACTATGGCTACACCTTC. Its translation: CASSQVWAGNYGYTF.

Regarding this clone: An end of the junction does not agree with germline; a read error may underlie this. The chain combines TRBV7-9 with TRBJ1-2, with D maybe TRBD1 (6 bases). The CDR3 is 12 residues long. Per germline, CDR1 SEHNR and CDR2 FQNEAQ (reference sequence). The DNA of the CDR3 is TGTTCCAGCAGGCCAGGGGAGCGGGGCTACACCTTC. It is translated as CSSRPGERGYTF.

The J gene is TRBJ1-6, the V gene TRBV19; D not resolved. V was pared by 4 bases and J by 7 bases, with 17 bases between. CDR3 size: 16 residues. Germline V gives CDR1 LNHDA, CDR2 SQIVND (reference sequence). CDR3 residues: CASSTTGSVGNSPLHF. DNA of the CDR3: TGTGCCAGTAGTACGACGGGAAGCGTAGGAAATTCACCCCTCCACTTT.

This chain links TRBV10-1 with TRBJ1-1; 10 bases match TRBD1. The junction had 1 base not matched to a gene; V was cut back by 3 bases and J by 0 bases. The CDR3 has 15 residues. CDR1 WNHNN and CDR2 SYGVQD come from the germline V gene (reference sequence). CDR3 region: CASSEGTGVNTEAFF. The DNA of the CDR3 is TGCGCCAGCAGTGAAGGGACAGGGGTGAACACTGAAGCTTTCTTT.

In its sample, this clone was seen once. The chain's CDR3 is CASSRRGGTQYF. The CDR3 DNA is TGTGCCAGCAGCCGTCGGGGGGGTACGCAGTATTTT. V is TRBV7-2 and J is TRBJ2-3; 8 bases agree with TRBD2. This CDR3 has 12 amino acids. V gave up 5 bases and J gave up 8 bases; unmatched junction bases: 3. Germline V gene data show CDR1 as SGHTA and CDR2 as FQGNSA.

V gene TRBV30 combines with J gene TRBJ1-5; D is perhaps TRBD1 (6 bases). The CDR3 has 13 amino acids. Germline CDR1 reads GTSNPN; CDR2 reads SVGIG (reference sequence). With 2 bases removed from V and 9 bases from J, the gap between germline ends came to 14 bases. The DNA for the CDR3 is TGTGCCTGGAGTCCCAGGGGAAGATCGCCCCAGCATTTT. Its protein is CAWSPRGRSPQHF.

This chain links TRBV19 with TRBJ2-3, with TRBD1 matching over 10 bases. The trim removed 7 bases at V and 4 bases at J, leaving 14 bases unmatched. The CDR3 sequence is 17 residues long. From germline, CDR1 is LNHDA and CDR2 SQIVND (reference sequence). CDR3 bases: TGTGCCAGTACCCCCACCCCCGGGACAGGGGCCGCAGATACGCAGTATTTT. This sequence encodes CASTPTPGTGAADTQYF.

This chain uses TRBV11-3 with TRBJ2-3; unclear D gene. Germline lookup yields CDR1 SGHNT and CDR2 YENEEA. This CDR3 region has 14 residues. V was clipped by 3 bases and J by 7 bases, with 14 bases between them. The CDR3 coding sequence is TGTGCCAGCAGCTTGTCCCCGTTACACAATACGCAGTATTTT. Its translation is CASSLSPLHNTQYF. Combining the CDR3 with reference TRBV11-3 and TRBJ2-3 gives the whole variable domain EAGVVQSPRYKIIEKKQPVAFWCNPISGHNTLYWYLQNLGQGPELLIRYENEEAVDDSQLPKDRFSAERLKGVDSTLKIQPAELGDSAVYLCASSLSPLHNTQYFGPGTRLTVL.

The chain couples TRBV6-5 to TRBJ1-1; D is uncertain. Trimming removed 7 bases at V and 0 bases at J, with 12 bases between. The length of the CDR3 is 14 residues. The germline V gene encodes CDR1 MNHEY and CDR2 SVGAGI. In nucleotides, the CDR3 is TGTGCCAGCACGTCCTCGGCGGTGAACACTGAAGCTTTCTTT. This gives the protein CASTSSAVNTEAFF.

A note on this clone: Germline is not matched at one junction end, which may reflect a read error. The gene calls are TRBV5-1 and TRBJ2-3; a possible D gene is TRBD2 (6 bases). The CDR3 has 16 residues. Per germline, CDR1 SGHRS and CDR2 YFSETQ. The DNA of the CDR3 is TGCGCCAGCAGTCTGAGGTTCCAGGGAGGCACAGATGCGCAGTATTTT. Its translation: CASSLRFQGGTDAQYF.